This TCR beta chain was recorded in a study of lymphopenia after photon versus proton radiotherapy. Study-wide results and limits: Photon-treated patients lost naive T cells and TCR diversity; proton-treated stayed stable. Only patients who died were analyzed for survival; proton advantage is unproven. In patients who died, overall survival fell as post-nadir TCR diversity dropped more.

To note about this clone: The antigen is undetermined.

The data were produced by immunoSEQ multiplex PCR, yet TCRdb's version contains in-frame clones alone and is incomplete. The table shows approximately 71,000 clones, with about nine tenths occurring only once. With 5 bases removed from V and 4 bases from J, the gap between germline ends came to 11 bases. This CDR3 is built from 14 residues. Germline V gives CDR1 LNHDA, CDR2 SQIVND (reference sequence). Sequenced material: peripheral blood, taken from a patient treated with photon-based radiotherapy. This rearrangement joins TRBV19 to TRBJ2-2, with a weak D call TRBD1 (5 bases). This receptor was identified in a woman in her 70s with pancreatic cancer. CDR3: CASSQQVSTGELFF. As DNA, the CDR3 is TGTGCCAGTAGTCAACAGGTTTCCACCGGGGAGCTGTTTTTT.